These 21 T cell receptor beta chains were all obtained from the same sample, sequenced in a study of cytomegalovirus exposure and HLA in healthy donors. This table comes from immunoSEQ multiplex PCR, and its TCRdb copy is limited to in-frame clones, with some not included. The table has a few hundred thousand clones, 65% to 85% seen once. The sequenced material came from PBMCs. The receptors derive from a woman aged 30 to 39 in good health and CMV-seropositive.

V is TRBV29-1 and J is TRBJ2-5; tentatively, D is TRBD2 (5 bases). CDR3 length equals 14 residues. From germline, CDR1 is SQVTM and CDR2 ANQGSEA. The ends were cut back, 3 bases at V and 5 bases at J, with 16 bases in the middle. The CDR3 spells CSVEVIGRPETQYF. Written as DNA, the CDR3 is TGCAGCGTTGAGGTAATAGGGAGACCGGAGACCCAGTACTTC.

The CDR3: CASSSILGGRETQYF. In DNA, the CDR3 is TGTGCCAGCAGCTCCATCCTGGGGGGGAGGGAGACCCAGTACTTC. V and J are TRBV11-3 and TRBJ2-5; 7 positions match TRBD2. The CDR3 contains 15 residues. Germline V gene lookup returns CDR1 SGHNT and CDR2 YENEEA. J was trimmed by 5 bases and V by 4 bases; bases with no gene match: 10.

The chain uses TRBV29-1 and TRBJ2-1; D might be TRBD2 (5 bases). The length of the CDR3 is 16 residues. V gave up 5 bases and J gave up 3 bases, with 20 bases separating them. Germline lookup yields CDR1 SQVTM and CDR2 ANQGSEA. The CDR3 DNA reads as TGCAGCGTTCCTGCGGACCCGGGGTTTTTCTACAATGAGCAGTTCTTC. Residues: CSVPADPGFFYNEQFF.

This CDR3 is CATRHRTDSNQPQHF. DNA of the CDR3: TGTGCCACCCGCCACAGGACGGATAGCAATCAGCCCCAGCATTTT. This sequence joins TRBV10-3 and TRBJ1-5, with D possibly being TRBD1 (5 bases). Looked up from germline, CDR1 is ENHRY and CDR2 is SYGVKD. The V end lost 10 bases, the J end lost 0 bases, and 16 bases lay between the germline ends. The CDR3 is 15 amino acids.

This rearrangement joins TRBV27 to TRBJ1-2; 9 bases align to TRBD1. CDR3 length: 14 residues. V shed 4 bases, J shed 8 bases, and the junction held 8 bases outside the gene matches. CDR1 and CDR2 (germline): MNHEY, SMNVEV (reference sequence). This CDR3 reads CASSSGTGRSGYTF. The CDR3 DNA reads TGTGCCAGCAGTTCTGGGACAGGGAGGAGCGGCTACACCTTC.

V is TRBV28 and J is TRBJ1-2; no definite D call. Trimming stripped 8 bases from V and 4 bases from J, with 11 bases between. Per the germline V gene, CDR1 is MDHEN and CDR2 is SYDVKM. This CDR3 comprises 12 residues. CDR3 protein: CASLPEAYGYTF. The CDR3 coding sequence is TGTGCCAGCCTCCCAGAGGCCTATGGCTACACCTTC.

The chain links TRBV7-9 to TRBJ2-1; the D call may be TRBD1 or TRBD2 (5 bases each). V gave up 3 bases and J gave up 8 bases, with 14 bases separating them. Germline V CDR1 and CDR2: SEHNR, FQNEAQ (reference sequence). The CDR3 is 14 residues long. The CDR3 sequence: CASSFRDGYDEQFF. The CDR3 nucleotides are TGTGCCAGCAGCTTCCGGGACGGGTACGATGAGCAGTTCTTC. Together with reference TRBV7-9 and TRBJ2-1, the CDR3 gives the full variable domain: DTGVSQNPRHKITKRGQNVTFRCDPISEHNRLYWYRQTLGQGPEFLTYFQNEAQLEKSRLLSDRFSAERPKGSFSTLEIQRTEQGDSAMYLCASSFRDGYDEQFFGPGTRLTVL.

The gene calls are TRBV5-1 and TRBJ1-1, with D possibly matching TRBD1 (5 bases). The CDR3 is made up of 15 amino acids. V was cut by 0 bases and J by 2 bases, with 11 bases left in between. Germline loops: CDR1 SGHRS, CDR2 YFSETQ. CDR3 bases: TGCGCCAGCAGCTTGGGACTGACAGAAAACACTGAAGCTTTCTTT. Translating gives CASSLGLTENTEAFF.

The chain employs TRBV7-9 and TRBJ2-3; possibly TRBD2 for D (5 bases). Trimming took off 5 bases at V and 4 bases at J, with 25 bases between the two ends. This CDR3 comprises 18 residues. Germline V CDR1 and CDR2: SEHNR, FQNEAQ (reference sequence). The CDR3: CASSKTWEPPRNADTQYF. CDR3 sequence (DNA): TGTGCCAGCAGCAAGACGTGGGAGCCGCCGAGGAATGCAGATACGCAGTATTTT.

The chain carries TRBV5-1 and TRBJ2-7; 7 nucleotides agree with TRBD1. The CDR3 is 15 amino acids. Per germline, CDR1 SGHRS and CDR2 YFSETQ. The V segment lost 3 bases and the J segment 1 base; nucleotides outside the gene matches: 7. The CDR3: CASSSGTANSYEQYF. CDR3 DNA: TGCGCCAGCAGCTCAGGGACAGCTAATTCCTACGAGCAGTACTTC.

The V call is TRBV27, the J call TRBJ2-7; 8 bases match TRBD2. The CDR3 extends over 14 amino acids. Trimming took 2 bases from V and 3 from J; bases not matched to a gene: 3. The V gene's germline CDR1 is MNHEY and CDR2 SMNVEV (reference sequence). CDR3 sequence (DNA): TGTGCCAGCAGTTTAGGGACTAGTGTCTACGAGCAGTACTTC. Translated, it gives CASSLGTSVYEQYF.

The chain carries TRBV7-9 and TRBJ1-1; D may be TRBD1 (5 bases). The germline CDR1 and CDR2 sequences are SEHNR and FQNEAQ (reference sequence). Trimming pared 0 bases from V and 10 bases from J, leaving 12 bases between. This CDR3 region has 13 residues. CDR3 nucleotide sequence: TGTGCCAGCAGCTTAGCTGGGGGGGATCTAGCTTTCTTT. This translates into CASSLAGGDLAFF. The full variable domain, completed using reference TRBV7-9 and TRBJ1-1, is DTGVSQNPRHKITKRGQNVTFRCDPISEHNRLYWYRQTLGQGPEFLTYFQNEAQLEKSRLLSDRFSAERPKGSFSTLEIQRTEQGDSAMYLCASSLAGGDLAFFGQGTRLTVV.

The genes are TRBV20-1 and TRBJ2-7; no definite D call. Germline CDR1 is DFQATT and CDR2 is SNEGSKA (reference sequence). CDR3 length equals 11 residues. Trimming pared 3 bases from V and 5 bases from J, leaving 8 bases between. The DNA for the CDR3 is TGCAGTGCTAGTAATTCGGACGAGCAGTACTTC. It translates to CSASNSDEQYF.

The rearrangement joins TRBV19 to TRBJ2-3; 7 bases align to TRBD1. CDR1 LNHDA and CDR2 SQIVND come from the germline V gene (reference sequence). J gave up 3 bases and V 6 bases, and 6 bases lay outside the gene matches. This CDR3 has 14 amino acids. The CDR3 sequence: CASSTGTATDTQYF. The CDR3 DNA follows: TGTGCCAGTAGCACGGGGACAGCAACAGATACGCAGTATTTT. Full variable domain (missing parts from reference TRBV19 and TRBJ2-3): DGGITQSPKYLFRKEGQNVTLSCEQNLNHDAMYWYRQDPGQGLRLIYYSQIVNDFQKGDIAEGYSVSREKKESFPLTVTSAQKNPTAFYLCASSTGTATDTQYFGPGTRLTVL.

The chain carries TRBV4-3 and TRBJ1-2; D remains unclear. Germline V gives CDR1 LGHNA, CDR2 YSLEER. The CDR3 contains 16 residues. V gave up 2 bases and J gave up 7 bases, with 20 bases separating them. CDR3 coding DNA: TGCGCCAGCAGCCAACGTAGTCGGGATTTAAGCATTGGCTACACCTTC. Encoded protein: CASSQRSRDLSIGYTF.

The chain joins TRBV7-8 to TRBJ2-2; D gene unclear. The CDR3 totals 14 residues. The germline V and J ends were trimmed by 5 bases and 1 base, with 8 bases remaining between them. In germline, CDR1 is SGHVS, CDR2 FQNEAQ. The CDR3 region is CASSPEGNTGELFF. The CDR3 nucleotides are TGTGCCAGCAGCCCGGAAGGGAACACCGGGGAGCTGTTTTTT.

V gene TRBV29-1 combines with J gene TRBJ2-7, with D maybe TRBD2 (5 bases). Germline V gene lookup returns CDR1 SQVTM and CDR2 ANQGSEA. V was cut by 6 bases and J by 2 bases, with 14 bases left in between. The CDR3 runs to 13 residues. The CDR3 region is CSVAKEATYEQYF. In DNA form, the CDR3 reads TGCAGCGTAGCAAAGGAGGCTACCTACGAGCAGTACTTC.

The rearrangement uses TRBV27 and TRBJ2-5; 13 bases match TRBD2. The V gene end was trimmed by 5 bases and the J gene end by 5 bases; junction bases not matched to a gene: 14. The CDR3 runs to 18 residues. In germline, CDR1 is MNHEY, CDR2 SMNVEV (reference sequence). CDR3 bases: TGTGCCAGCAGTCACGGACTAGCGGGAGTTACATTCACGGAGACCCAGTACTTC. Residues: CASSHGLAGVTFTETQYF.

This clone was observed many times. CDR3 DNA: TGTGCCAGCAACAGGGTCAGGAGCAATCAGCCCCAGCATTTT. This codes for CASNRVRSNQPQHF. V gene TRBV6-1 combines with J gene TRBJ1-5; tentatively, D is TRBD1 (6 bases). The CDR3 contains 14 residues. V lost 7 bases to trimming and J lost 1 base, with 11 bases between them. In germline, CDR1 is MNHNS, CDR2 SASEGT.

The J gene is TRBJ2-2, the V gene TRBV4-2; D unclear. CDR1 and CDR2 from the germline V gene are LGHNA and YNFKEQ. Trimming pared 3 bases from V and 6 bases from J, leaving 11 bases between. This CDR3 is built from 14 residues. CDR3 DNA: TGTGCCAGCAGCCAGGGGATCGGCGCCGGGGAGCTGTTTTTT. Its translation is CASSQGIGAGELFF.

The V and J genes are TRBV5-1 and TRBJ2-7, with D possibly being TRBD2 (6 bases). CDR1 and CDR2 (germline): SGHRS, YFSETQ. The germline V and J ends were trimmed by 4 bases and 6 bases, with 29 bases remaining between them. The CDR3 is made up of 18 amino acids. The CDR3 protein is CASSPAPVTSRMSSEQYF. CDR3 sequence (DNA): TGCGCCAGCAGCCCGGCCCCTGTGACTAGTCGGATGTCGTCCGAGCAGTACTTC.